This TCR beta chain was identified in a study of blood T cell repertoires in COVID-19. Study background: The United States, Italy and Spain supplied acute and convalescent COVID-19 samples.

CDR1 SGHDN and CDR2 FVKESK come from the germline V gene. CDR3 size: 14 residues. Between the trimmed V and J ends, which lost 4 bases and 4 bases, there was a span of 11 bases. Clones were sequenced by immunoSEQ multiplex PCR, and TCRdb holds only the in-frame ones, with some missing. The data contain about 200,000 clones, 70% to 90% of them singletons. The sequenced material came from peripheral blood. This receptor was taken from a man aged 45 to 65 with COVID-19, enrolled during active disease. The rearrangement joins TRBV14 to TRBJ2-1, with D possibly TRBD2 on 5 matching bases. Written as DNA, the CDR3 is TGTGCCAGCAGCCTTCCGGGATCTTACAATGAGCAGTTCTTC. The encoded protein is CASSLPGSYNEQFF.